These T cell receptor beta chains were read from a single sample in a study of OX40 agonist ivuxolimab in advanced cancers. Profiling relied on immunoSEQ multiplex PCR, and the TCRdb table lists in-frame clones only, not all of them. The sample lists around 77,000 clones, under 80% seen once, with 5% to 6% in the top ten. Material: CD4+ or CD8+ T cells sorted from blood, obtained in a trial of the OX40 agonist ivuxolimab. The receptors derive from an adult with an advanced solid tumor such as melanoma, head and neck, liver or kidney cancer. Both conserved end residues are part of each CDR3. Each record gives: J gene, clone size, V gene, D gene, CDR3 DNA, CDR3 protein. A D gene is named only where the DNA matches it firmly. The size field is filled for only some rows; it gives once, few, many or a size class.

J: TRBJ2-7; size: .; V: TRBV5-6; D: .; DNA: TGTGCCAGCAGCTTGCAGGGGAATAGCTACGAGCAGTACTTC; CDR3: CASSLQGNSYEQYF
J: TRBJ1-2; size: many; V: TRBV7-9; D: .; DNA: TGTGCCAGCAGCTTAAGCGCGGGTGCGGGCGGCTACACCTTC; CDR3: CASSLSAGAGGYTF
J: TRBJ2-3; size: .; V: TRBV13; D: TRBD2; DNA: TGTGCCAGCAGCACGGGACTACCCACAGATACGCAGTATTTT; CDR3: CASSTGLPTDTQYF
J: TRBJ2-2; size: few; V: TRBV5-1; D: .; DNA: TGCGCCAGCAGCTTAGGGCAGGGCGGAAGCGGGGAGCTGTTTTTT; CDR3: CASSLGQGGSGELFF
J: TRBJ2-7; size: .; V: TRBV11-2; D: TRBD2; DNA: TGTGCCAGCAGCTTAGTCCAGCGGGACTACGAGCAGTACTTC; CDR3: CASSLVQRDYEQYF
J: TRBJ1-1; size: .; V: TRBV29-1; D: .; DNA: TGCAGCGTTTTCCGGACGGGAGTCCTGAATGGTGAAGCTTTCTTT; CDR3: CSVFRTGVLNGEAFF
J: TRBJ2-1; size: .; V: TRBV15; D: TRBD2; DNA: TGTGCCACCAGCAGAGGGGCTAGCGGGAGTAATGAGCAGTTCTTC; CDR3: CATSRGASGSNEQFF
J: TRBJ2-7; size: .; V: TRBV30; D: .; DNA: TGTGCCTGGAGTCCCGCCTACGAGCAGTACTTC; CDR3: CAWSPAYEQYF
J: TRBJ1-4; size: .; V: TRBV2; D: .; DNA: TGTGCCATTCCGGGCGCAGGTAATGAAAAACTGTTTTTT; CDR3: CAIPGAGNEKLFF
J: TRBJ2-7; size: once; V: TRBV6-6; D: TRBD2; DNA: TGTGCCAGCAGTTCCCAGAGCGGGAGCAACTACGAGCAGTACTTC; CDR3: CASSSQSGSNYEQYF
J: TRBJ1-2; size: .; V: TRBV7-6; D: .; DNA: TGTGCCAGCAGCTCTGGAGACGCCTATGGCTACACCTTC; CDR3: CASSSGDAYGYTF
J: TRBJ1-1; size: .; V: TRBV19; D: TRBD1; DNA: TGTGCCAGTAGTACCCACAGGGGGCGCGGAAGAACTGAAGCTTTCTTT; CDR3: CASSTHRGRGRTEAFF
J: TRBJ2-3; size: .; V: TRBV7-3; D: TRBD2; DNA: TGTGCCAGCAGCCCCGGACTAGCAGCAGATACGCAGTATTTT; CDR3: CASSPGLAADTQYF
J: TRBJ2-6; size: .; V: TRBV6-1; D: .; DNA: TGTGCCAGCAAGAGACACACTGGGGCCAACGTCCTGACTTTC; CDR3: CASKRHTGANVLTF
J: TRBJ2-1; size: .; V: TRBV5-1; D: .; DNA: TGCGCCAGCAGCTTGGGGGACTTCTCCTACAATGAGCAGTTCTTC; CDR3: CASSLGDFSYNEQFF
J: TRBJ2-7; size: .; V: TRBV7-2; D: .; DNA: TGTGCCAGCAGCTTAGATTCGGCAGAGACCTACGAGCAGTACTTC; CDR3: CASSLDSAETYEQYF
J: TRBJ2-2; size: .; V: TRBV14; D: .; DNA: TGTGCCAGCAGCCAAGGAGGATACAGTTTCACCGGGGAGCTGTTTTTT; CDR3: CASSQGGYSFTGELFF
J: TRBJ1-6; size: .; V: TRBV14; D: .; DNA: TGTGCCAGCAGCGTCCAGTTAGGGGATGGTTCACCCCTCCACTTT; CDR3: CASSVQLGDGSPLHF
J: TRBJ2-6; size: .; V: TRBV5-1; D: .; DNA: TGCGCCAGCAGCCCCCAAGGGAGTGGGGCCAACGTCCTGACTTTC; CDR3: CASSPQGSGANVLTF
J: TRBJ2-5; size: .; V: TRBV7-3; D: .; DNA: TGTGCCAGCAGCTTAGAGGAGGGTTCGACCCAGTACTTC; CDR3: CASSLEEGSTQYF
J: TRBJ2-4; size: .; V: TRBV25-1; D: .; DNA: TGTGCCAGCAGTCCAACCGGGACATCTTCGAACATTCAGTACTTC; CDR3: CASSPTGTSSNIQYF
J: TRBJ2-2; size: .; V: TRBV5-1; D: .; DNA: TGCGCCAGCAGCTTGGGACAGCAGTTTGGTGGGGAGCTGTTTTTT; CDR3: CASSLGQQFGGELFF
J: TRBJ2-7; size: once; V: TRBV7-9; D: .; DNA: TGTGCCAGCAGCCTGGGGACTGGCCGGGACGAGCAGTACTTC; CDR3: CASSLGTGRDEQYF
J: TRBJ2-7; size: .; V: TRBV14; D: .; DNA: TGTGCCAGCAGCCGTGACAACTACGAGCAGTACTTC; CDR3: CASSRDNYEQYF
J: TRBJ1-5; size: .; V: TRBV2; D: TRBD1; DNA: TGTGCCAGCAGTGCTCGGACAGGGAAGAATCAGCCCCAGCATTTT; CDR3: CASSARTGKNQPQHF
J: TRBJ1-4; size: .; V: TRBV7-9; D: .; DNA: TGTGCCAGCAGCTTGGCAGGGGATAATGAAAAACTGTTTTTT; CDR3: CASSLAGDNEKLFF
J: TRBJ2-2; size: few; V: TRBV9; D: .; DNA: TGTGCCAGCAGCGTAGGAGCAGGGGCTAGCACCGGGGAGCTGTTTTTT; CDR3: CASSVGAGASTGELFF
J: TRBJ1-4; size: medium-sized; V: TRBV5-4; D: .; DNA: TGTGCCAGCAGCCGGGCAACCACGGAGGAAAAACTGTTTTTT; CDR3: CASSRATTEEKLFF
J: TRBJ2-4; size: .; V: TRBV9; D: .; DNA: TGTGCCAGCAGCGTAGCGCCAGACGCCAAAAACATTCAGTACTTC; CDR3: CASSVAPDAKNIQYF
J: TRBJ2-7; size: .; V: TRBV5-1; D: .; DNA: TGCGCCAGCAGCTTGGGGGACGTTTACTACGAGCAGTACTTC; CDR3: CASSLGDVYYEQYF
J: TRBJ1-1; size: .; V: TRBV2; D: .; DNA: TGTGCCAGCAGTGTGTCGGGGAACACTGAAGCTTTCTTT; CDR3: CASSVSGNTEAFF
J: TRBJ2-7; size: .; V: TRBV30; D: TRBD2; DNA: TGTGCCTGGGCTCCGGGACTAGCGACCTACGAGCAGTACTTC; CDR3: CAWAPGLATYEQYF
J: TRBJ1-4; size: .; V: TRBV9; D: .; DNA: TGTGCCAGCAGCCCCGCCGGGACAGAAAAACTGTTTTTT; CDR3: CASSPAGTEKLFF
J: TRBJ2-4; size: .; V: TRBV5-1; D: .; DNA: TGCGCCAGCAGCCTGGGACATAATAACGTAGCCAAAAACATTCAGTACTTC; CDR3: CASSLGHNNVAKNIQYF
J: TRBJ2-5; size: once; V: TRBV10-1; D: .; DNA: TGCGCCAGCAGTGAGTCGGGCGAGACCCAGTACTTC; CDR3: CASSESGETQYF
J: TRBJ2-2; size: .; V: TRBV10-1; D: .; DNA: TGCGCCAGCAGTGAGTCCAACAGCGATGGCGGGGAGCTGTTTTTT; CDR3: CASSESNSDGGELFF
J: TRBJ1-2; size: .; V: TRBV18; D: .; DNA: TGTGCCAGCTCACCACGGACCGCAACGGGCTACACCTTC; CDR3: CASSPRTATGYTF
J: TRBJ2-1; size: .; V: TRBV5-1; D: .; DNA: TGCGCCAGCAGCCGAGTTAGGGGGGCCAGGATCAATGAGCAGTTCTTC; CDR3: CASSRVRGARINEQFF